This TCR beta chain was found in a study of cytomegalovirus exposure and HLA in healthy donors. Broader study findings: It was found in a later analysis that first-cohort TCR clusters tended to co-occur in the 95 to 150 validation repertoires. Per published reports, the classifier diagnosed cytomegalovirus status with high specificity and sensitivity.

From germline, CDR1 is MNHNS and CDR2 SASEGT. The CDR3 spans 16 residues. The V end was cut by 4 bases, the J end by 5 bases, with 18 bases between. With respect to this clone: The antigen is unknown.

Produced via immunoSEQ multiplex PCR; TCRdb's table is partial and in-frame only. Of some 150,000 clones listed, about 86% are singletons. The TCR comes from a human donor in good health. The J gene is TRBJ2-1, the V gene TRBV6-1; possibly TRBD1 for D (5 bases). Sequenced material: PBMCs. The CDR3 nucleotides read TGTGCCAGCAGTGGGCAGGGCTTAATTTCGAACAATGAGCAGTTCTTC. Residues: CASSGQGLISNNEQFF.